Following are 5 T cell receptor beta chains from one sample sequenced in a study of cytomegalovirus exposure and HLA in healthy donors. PCR amplification relied on 60 Vbeta primers (plus 13 Jbeta primers). Libraries were prepared by immunoSEQ multiplex PCR; TCRdb keeps only in-frame clonotypes and omits some of them. The specimen's table records approximately 37,000 clones. The sample taken for sequencing was PBMCs. These receptors all come from a male donor in good health and CMV-seronegative.

This chain connects TRBV19 to TRBJ1-2; D possibly corresponds to TRBD1 (6 bases). The CDR3 is 14 amino acids. Per germline, CDR1 LNHDA and CDR2 SQIVND (reference sequence). V was clipped by 5 bases and J by 5 bases, with 15 bases between them. CDR3 coding DNA: TGTGCCAGTAGTTCTACAGGGTACCTGTATGGCTACACCTTC. It is translated as CASSSTGYLYGYTF. The full variable domain, with the rest looked up from reference TRBV19 and TRBJ1-2, is DGGITQSPKYLFRKEGQNVTLSCEQNLNHDAMYWYRQDPGQGLRLIYYSQIVNDFQKGDIAEGYSVSREKKESFPLTVTSAQKNPTAFYLCASSSTGYLYGYTFGSGTRLTVV.

This CDR3 is CASSPQDLTNEKLFF. Here the CDR3 DNA reads TGTGCCAGCAGCCCACAGGACCTAACTAATGAAAAACTGTTTTTT. The V and J genes are TRBV2 and TRBJ1-4, with D maybe TRBD1 (5 bases). Deletions cut 6 bases from V and 1 base from J, with 12 bases between. CDR3 length: 15 residues. From germline, CDR1 is SNHLY and CDR2 FYNNEI.

The chain couples TRBV5-4 to TRBJ1-6; D unresolved. The germline gives CDR1 SGHNT, CDR2 YYREEE (reference sequence). This CDR3 is built from 15 residues. Trimming pared 4 bases from V and 7 bases from J, leaving 15 bases between. The CDR3 sequence is CASSAPSTPNSPLHF. In DNA form, the CDR3 reads TGTGCCAGCAGCGCACCCTCGACACCCAATTCACCCCTCCACTTT. Combining the CDR3 with reference TRBV5-4 and TRBJ1-6 gives the whole variable domain ETGVTQSPTHLIKTRGQQVTLRCSSQSGHNTVSWYQQALGQGPQFIFQYYREEENGRGNFPPRFSGLQFPNYSSELNVNALELDDSALYLCASSAPSTPNSPLHFGNGTRLTVT.

This chain links TRBV6-1 with TRBJ1-1; 9 nucleotides match TRBD1. The V segment lost 4 bases and the J segment 4 bases; nucleotides outside the gene matches: 10. The CDR3 totals 16 residues. Germline CDR1 and CDR2: MNHNS and SASEGT. Here the CDR3 reads CASSAMTGGVGTEAFF. DNA for the CDR3: TGTGCCAGCAGTGCTATGACAGGGGGAGTGGGCACTGAAGCTTTCTTT.

The chain carries TRBV5-6 and TRBJ2-5, with D hard to call. Germline values: CDR1 SGHDT, CDR2 YYEEEE. The CDR3 totals 14 residues. Trimming took off 0 bases at V and 5 bases at J, with 11 bases between the two ends. The CDR3 DNA reads TGTGCCAGCAGCTTGGGGCTAGAGCTTGAGACCCAGTACTTC. This gives the protein CASSLGLELETQYF. Looking up the rest from reference TRBV5-6 and TRBJ2-5 gives the full variable domain: DAGVTQSPTHLIKTRGQQVTLRCSPKSGHDTVSWYQQALGQGPQFIFQYYEEEERQRGNFPDRFSGHQFPNYSSELNVNALLLGDSALYLCASSLGLELETQYFGPGTRLLVL.